The 26 T cell receptor beta chains below were found in one sample sequenced in a study of blood T cells in healthy people across ages. The use of a sample-barcoded 5' primer and a J-beta primer mix characterized a second PCR of roughly 6 to 12 cycles. TCRdb re-called the 5' RACE reads through MiXCR, storing one row per CDR3 protein. This sample carries about 640,000 distinct CDR3 sequences, under 65% of them seen once, and the ten largest clones take roughly 34%. The sequencing input was blood. Source of these receptors: a man in his 60s in good health.

The chain couples TRBV6-2 or TRBV6-3 to TRBJ2-2; TRBD1 matches at 8 bases. Per germline, CDR1 MNHEY and CDR2 SVGEGT. The CDR3 extends over 16 amino acids. The V segment lost 2 bases and the J segment 1 base; nucleotides outside the gene matches: 3. The chain's CDR3 is CASSYPGQGNTGELFF. The CDR3 coding sequence is TGTGCCAGCAGTTACCCCGGACAGGGGAACACCGGGGAGCTGTTTTTT.

The table lists this clonotype with a few counts. The chain is built from TRBV2 and TRBJ2-7; D is tentatively TRBD1 or TRBD2 (5 bases each). With the DNA end fitting TRBJ2-5 better, the J assignment may be wrong. Per germline, CDR1 SNHLY and CDR2 FYNNEI. CDR3 length equals 14 residues. For the CDR3, the DNA is TGTGCCAGCAGGGGACCATCGGGCCGAGAGACCCAGTACTTC. Translating it yields CASRGPSGRETQYF.

This sequence joins TRBV13 and TRBJ1-1; perhaps TRBD1 as D (6 bases). V lost 1 base, J lost 1 base, and 16 bases lay in between. CDR3 length: 17 amino acids. CDR1 is PRHDT and CDR2 is FYEKMQ in the germline V gene (reference sequence). The CDR3 DNA reads TGTGCCAGCAGCTTAGAGCTCGGGACAAGGGGGAACACTGAAGCTTTCTTT. Amino acid sequence: CASSLELGTRGNTEAFF.

In its sample, this clonotype was seen once. The CDR3 is CASSLPRQGKDGYTF. For the CDR3, the DNA is TGTGCCAGCAGCTTACCCCGACAGGGGAAGGATGGCTACACCTTC. V usage is TRBV7-9 and J usage is TRBJ1-2, with 8 positions matching TRBD1. The CDR3 has 15 amino acids. With 2 bases clipped from V and 6 bases from J, the junction kept 8 bases outside the gene matches. CDR1 SEHNR and CDR2 FQNEAQ come from the germline V gene (reference sequence).

The gene calls are TRBV5-1 and TRBJ2-5; D might be TRBD1 (5 bases). V lost 0 bases, J lost 4 bases, and 13 bases lay in between. CDR1 is SGHRS and CDR2 is YFSETQ in the germline V gene. This CDR3 region has 15 residues. The CDR3 nucleotides are TGCGCCAGCAGCTTGGACCCAGGGCTCGGAGAGACCCAGTACTTC. Protein sequence: CASSLDPGLGETQYF.

The rearrangement joins TRBV7-2 to TRBJ2-5; D is uncertain. There are 13 residues in the CDR3. Germline CDR1 is SGHTA and CDR2 is FQGNSA. V lost 1 base and J lost 1, with 4 bases in between. This CDR3 reads CASSLVFQETQYF. CDR3 sequence (DNA): TGTGCCAGCAGCTTAGTATTCCAAGAGACCCAGTACTTC.

V gene TRBV3-1 combines with J gene TRBJ1-2; the match to TRBD1 covers 9 bases. The germline V gene has CDR1 LGHDT and CDR2 YNNKEL (reference sequence). V lost 5 bases to trimming and J lost 5 bases; unmatched junction nucleotides: 3. This CDR3 comprises 13 residues. The CDR3 DNA reads as TGTGCCAGCAGCGGGGACAGGGATTATGGCTACACCTTC. Protein: CASSGDRDYGYTF.

In DNA, the CDR3 is TGTGCCAGCTTGGGGGGGCTGGACTATGGCTACACCTTC. It is translated as CASLGGLDYGYTF. The chain carries TRBV28 and TRBJ1-2; D may be TRBD1 (6 bases). The CDR3 has 13 amino acids. CDR1 is MDHEN, CDR2 SYDVKM, per germline. Trimming stripped 8 bases from V and 3 bases from J, with 13 bases between.

There are many counts of this clonotype. A much larger clone sits a single nucleotide away, making a read error possible. The chain couples TRBV7-2 to TRBJ1-5; D not certain. The germline CDR1 and CDR2 sequences are SGHTA and FQGNSA. This CDR3 is built from 14 residues. CDR3 sequence (DNA): TGTGCCAGCAGCGTAGCCGGGGATGGTCAGCCCCAGCATTTT. It codes for CASSVAGDGQPQHF.

The V and J genes are TRBV29-1 and TRBJ1-1; a possible D gene is TRBD1 (5 bases). Trimming stripped 4 bases from V and 5 bases from J, with 23 bases between. This CDR3 is built from 16 residues. Germline V gene lookup returns CDR1 SQVTM and CDR2 ANQGSEA. This CDR3 reads CSVGSGAGLLSTEAFF. For the CDR3, the DNA is TGCAGCGTTGGAAGTGGGGCAGGGCTGTTGAGTACTGAAGCTTTCTTT.

This clonotype came up once. The chain recombines TRBV10-1 with TRBJ2-3; possibly TRBD1 for D (6 bases). Germline CDR1 is WNHNN and CDR2 is SYGVQD (reference sequence). The CDR3 consists of 13 residues. V dropped 4 bases and J dropped 4 bases, with 9 bases sitting between them. CDR3 bases: TGCGCCAGCAGTGGTCGGACAGCAGATACGCAGTATTTT. This sequence encodes CASSGRTADTQYF.

V gene TRBV10-3 combines with J gene TRBJ2-7; the D call may be TRBD1 or TRBD2 (5 bases each). The ends were cut back, 4 bases at V and 3 bases at J, with 13 bases in the middle. The CDR3 totals 14 residues. Germline V gene lookup returns CDR1 ENHRY and CDR2 SYGVKD. DNA for the CDR3: TGTGCCATCAGTGGGGACCCCGGGAACTACGAGCAGTACTTC. It codes for CAISGDPGNYEQYF.

This clonotype was counted between two and nine times. V gene TRBV20-1 combines with J gene TRBJ2-5; D is undetermined. Germline V gene data show CDR1 as DFQATT and CDR2 as SNEGSKA (reference sequence). V lost 3 bases and J lost 0, with 5 bases in between. The length of the CDR3 is 12 residues. Here the CDR3 reads CSASPDQETQYF. The CDR3 nucleotides read TGCAGTGCTAGTCCGGACCAAGAGACCCAGTACTTC.

The rearrangement links TRBV5-5 to TRBJ1-2; D is possibly TRBD1 (5 bases). The CDR3 runs to 16 residues. V dropped 0 bases and J dropped 4 bases, with 16 bases sitting between them. CDR1 and CDR2 from the germline V gene are SGHKS and YYEKEE (reference sequence). The CDR3 nucleotides are TGTGCCAGCAGCTTGGGATTTGGCTCGGGGGGCTATGGCTACACCTTC. As protein: CASSLGFGSGGYGYTF.

This clonotype came up many times. The rearrangement joins TRBV20-1 to TRBJ2-7, with a possible D match to TRBD2 (6 bases). Trimming removed 5 bases at V and 0 bases at J, with 11 bases between. This CDR3 has 13 residues. Germline loops: CDR1 DFQATT, CDR2 SNEGSKA (reference sequence). As DNA, the CDR3 is TGCAGTGCTTGGGACTTCGCCTCCTACGAGCAGTACTTC. As protein: CSAWDFASYEQYF.

This clonotype was seen more than once but under ten times. The rearrangement links TRBV15 to TRBJ2-1; 11 bases are shared with TRBD1. The CDR3 covers 15 residues. V gave up 5 bases and J gave up 4 bases; unmatched junction bases: 4. Germline CDR1 LNHNV, CDR2 YYDKDF (reference sequence). The CDR3 DNA reads TGTGCCACCAGCCGGGACAGGGGGGTATACAATGAGCAGTTCTTC. Translated, it gives CATSRDRGVYNEQFF.

The chain joins TRBV20-1 to TRBJ2-1; 10 nucleotides match TRBD2. The CDR3 contains 13 residues. J was trimmed by 9 bases and V by 1 base; bases with no gene match: 3. Germline loops: CDR1 DFQATT, CDR2 SNEGSKA (reference sequence). The CDR3 reads CSARGLAGVEQFF. The CDR3, as DNA: TGCAGTGCTAGAGGCCTAGCGGGGGTTGAGCAGTTCTTC.

This chain joins TRBV12-3 or TRBV12-4 and TRBJ2-3; no firm D call. This CDR3 is 11 amino acids long. The germline V and J ends were trimmed by 8 bases and 5 bases, with 8 bases remaining between them. The CDR3 sequence is CASAIRDTQYF. The DNA for the CDR3 is TGTGCCAGCGCCATTAGAGATACGCAGTATTTT.

The chain combines TRBV6-6 with TRBJ2-4; D uncertain. Germline CDR1 MNHNY, CDR2 SVGAGI (reference sequence). Deletions cut 6 bases from V and 15 bases from J, with 9 bases between. The CDR3 contains 9 residues. CDR3 in DNA: TGTGCCAGCAGCCCCCCCTGGTACTTC. It specifies CASSPPWYF.

In this sample, this clonotype turned up a few times. V and J are TRBV12-3 or TRBV12-4 and TRBJ2-6, with D uncertain. V was pared by 7 bases and J by 0 bases, with 13 bases between. The CDR3 contains 16 residues. The CDR3 spells CASTPNDGSGANVLTF. DNA for the CDR3: TGTGCCAGCACCCCGAATGACGGCTCTGGGGCCAACGTCCTGACTTTC.

The rearrangement links TRBV28 to TRBJ1-2; 8 nucleotides align to TRBD1. This CDR3 comprises 15 residues. V dropped 4 bases and J dropped 7; count of bases not matched to a gene: 11. Germline CDR1 MDHEN, CDR2 SYDVKM. DNA for the CDR3: TGTGCCAGCAGTTCCATATCAGGGGGCACATTTGGCTACACCTTC. It yields the protein CASSSISGGTFGYTF.

V is TRBV27 and J is TRBJ2-6; a weak D match, TRBD2 (5 bases). The CDR3 covers 14 residues. Germline-derived CDR1 and CDR2 are MNHEY and SMNVEV (reference sequence). V was shortened by 5 bases and J by 5 bases, with 10 bases between the two germline ends. The chain's CDR3 is CASSVRGRANVLTF. The CDR3 DNA reads TGTGCCAGCAGTGTTCGGGGTAGGGCCAACGTCCTGACTTTC.

V usage is TRBV20-1 and J usage is TRBJ2-5, with TRBD2 identical over 12 bases. This CDR3 is built from 15 residues. Trimming cost V 6 bases and J 6 bases; bases outside gene matches: 11. The germline CDR1 and CDR2 sequences are DFQATT and SNEGSKA (reference sequence). CDR3 sequence: CSATGTSGLGQTQYF. In DNA, the CDR3 is TGCAGTGCGACGGGGACTAGCGGGCTTGGGCAGACCCAGTACTTC.

The CDR3 DNA is TGTGCCAGCAGCCCCGGTACTAGCGGGGGTCTGGCGCAGTATTTT. Protein product: CASSPGTSGGLAQYF. The chain couples TRBV11-2 to TRBJ2-3; 11 bases match TRBD2. Germline V CDR1 and CDR2: SGHAT, FQNNGV. Losses at the gene ends were 5 bases for V and 10 bases for J; bases not matched to a gene: 11. The CDR3 runs to 15 residues.

This clonotype was observed a handful of times. This chain links TRBV14 with TRBJ2-5; either TRBD1 or TRBD2 may fit D (5 bases each). The CDR3 covers 15 residues. The V and J ends lost 0 bases and 4 bases respectively, with 12 bases between them. CDR1 and CDR2 from the germline V gene are SGHDN and FVKESK. The CDR3 loop is CASSQEWGIGETQYF. CDR3 coding DNA: TGTGCCAGCAGCCAAGAATGGGGGATAGGAGAGACCCAGTACTTC.

This chain connects TRBV6-1 to TRBJ1-5; a weak D match, TRBD1 (5 bases). The V end lost 6 bases, the J end lost 1 base, and 13 bases lay between the germline ends. Germline values: CDR1 MNHNS, CDR2 SASEGT. The CDR3 sequence is 15 residues long. In DNA form, the CDR3 reads TGTGCCAGCAGCCCCTCAAGGGGAAGCAATCAGCCCCAGCATTTT. Amino acids: CASSPSRGSNQPQHF.